Presented here are 15 T cell receptor beta chains from one specimen sequenced in a study of T cells after yellow fever vaccination. TCRdb passed the 5' RACE reads through MiXCR, listing each CDR3 protein once. The data contain about 210,000 distinct CDR3 sequences, 6% to 8% of them singletons. The starting material was CD4+ T cells sorted from PBMCs, obtained on the day of the yellow fever booster vaccination. Every receptor here comes from a man younger than 40 who received the YFV17D yellow fever vaccine.

The table lists this clonotype with a few counts. The genes are TRBV5-1 and TRBJ1-6; D not resolved. V gave up 1 base and J gave up 7 bases, with 9 bases separating them. Per the germline V gene, CDR1 is SGHRS and CDR2 is YFSETQ. The CDR3 totals 14 residues. The CDR3 coding sequence is TGCGCCAGCAGCTTGTCGAGCGGGAATTCACCCCTCCACTTT. Its protein product is CASSLSSGNSPLHF.

The chain joins TRBV4-3 to TRBJ2-5; D possibly matches TRBD1 or TRBD2 (5 bases each). V was shortened by 1 base and J by 3 bases, with 12 bases between the two germline ends. The CDR3 is 15 amino acids. Germline V gene sequence: CDR1 LGHNA, CDR2 YSLEER. The CDR3 reads CASSQGPGREETQYF. The CDR3 nucleotides are TGCGCCAGCAGCCAAGGGCCAGGGCGGGAAGAGACCCAGTACTTC.

CDR3 sequence reads: CASSSLAGVAKNIQYF. The CDR3 DNA is TGTGCCAGTAGTTCCCTAGCGGGAGTAGCCAAAAACATTCAGTACTTC. V gene TRBV19 combines with J gene TRBJ2-4; TRBD2 matches 10 bases. Per germline, CDR1 LNHDA and CDR2 SQIVND (reference sequence). This CDR3 has 16 residues. V was clipped by 5 bases and J by 0 bases; unmatched bases: 4.

In its sample, this clonotype was seen many times. CDR3: CSVLDLYRGGTDTQYF. Written as DNA, the CDR3 is TGCAGTGTCCTCGATCTTTACAGGGGCGGCACAGATACGCAGTATTTT. This sequence joins TRBV20-1 and TRBJ2-3; 7 positions agree with TRBD1. Looked up from germline, CDR1 is DFQATT and CDR2 is SNEGSKA (reference sequence). This CDR3 is built from 16 residues. The junction had 14 bases not matched to a gene; V was cut back by 7 bases and J by 1 base.

This clonotype was counted ten times or more. The chain has TRBV10-3 and TRBJ2-1; possibly TRBD1 for D (5 bases). CDR1 is ENHRY, CDR2 SYGVKD, per germline. This CDR3 has 14 amino acids. Trimming removed 6 bases at V and 10 bases at J, with 19 bases between. Here the CDR3 reads CAISPGSSSGEQFF. The DNA of the CDR3 is TGTGCCATCAGCCCTGGGTCGAGCTCAGGGGAGCAGTTCTTC.

V usage is TRBV7-9 and J usage is TRBJ2-4; D is possibly TRBD2 (5 bases). The germline V gene encodes CDR1 SEHNR and CDR2 FQNEAQ (reference sequence). Trimming removed 5 bases at V and 2 bases at J, with 10 bases between. CDR3 length: 14 amino acids. The CDR3 loop reads CASSGSGTKNIQYF. Written as DNA, the CDR3 is TGTGCCAGCAGCGGGTCGGGAACCAAAAACATTCAGTACTTC.

V and J are TRBV5-8 and TRBJ2-7; no clear D gene. With 4 bases removed from V and 6 bases from J, the gap between germline ends came to 17 bases. Per the germline V gene, CDR1 is SGHTS and CDR2 is YDEGEE. The CDR3 loop spans 14 amino acids. The CDR3 nucleotides are TGTGCCAGCAGCCCGGGCTTTGACAACGCCGAGCAGTACTTC. It encodes CASSPGFDNAEQYF.

In this sample, this clonotype turned up a few times. The chain joins TRBV4-2 to TRBJ2-1; perhaps TRBD2 as D (5 bases). CDR3 size: 15 residues. Germline-derived CDR1 and CDR2 are LGHNA and YNFKEQ. V lost 2 bases and J lost 6, with 14 bases in between. DNA of the CDR3: TGTGCCAGCAGCCAAAGCATGTCGACTACCAATGAGCAGTTCTTC. This sequence encodes CASSQSMSTTNEQFF.

Regarding this clonotype: A much more abundant neighbour one base away suggests this may be a read error. The rearrangement joins TRBV7-8 to TRBJ2-3, with D uncertain. CDR3 length equals 13 residues. Per germline, CDR1 SGHVS and CDR2 FQNEAQ. V gave up 4 bases and J gave up 0 bases, with 5 bases separating them. The CDR3 nucleotides read TGTGCCAGCAGCTCACTGAGCACAGATACGCAGTATTTT. It is translated as CASSSLSTDTQYF. The complete variable domain, with remaining parts taken from reference TRBV7-8 and TRBJ2-3, reads GAGVSQSPRYKVAKRGQDVALRCDPISGHVSLFWYQQALGQGPEFLTYFQNEAQLDKSGLPSDRFFAERPEGSVSTLKIQRTQQEDSAVYLCASSSLSTDTQYFGPGTRLTVL.

This clonotype showed up many times. The V and J genes are TRBV7-2 and TRBJ2-2; 10 bases fit TRBD2. The germline V gene encodes CDR1 SGHTA and CDR2 FQGNSA. Losses at the gene ends were 3 bases for V and 3 bases for J; bases not matched to a gene: 10. The CDR3 consists of 18 residues. The chain's CDR3 is CASSLRLAGEADTGELFF. The CDR3 DNA sequence: TGTGCCAGCAGCTTGCGCCTAGCGGGAGAGGCGGACACCGGGGAGCTGTTTTTT.

This clonotype has only a few counts. The chain employs TRBV11-2 and TRBJ2-2, with 10 positions matching TRBD1. The CDR3 is 15 residues long. CDR1 is SGHAT, CDR2 FQNNGV, per germline. The ends lost 3 bases at V and 7 bases at J; junction bases unmatched: 5. CDR3 loop: CASSFRQGAIGELFF. CDR3 DNA sequence: TGTGCCAGCAGCTTTCGACAGGGGGCGATCGGGGAGCTGTTTTTT.

Remarks on this clonotype: A read error may explain this, as a much larger clone is one base away. The chain couples TRBV14 to TRBJ2-2, with D maybe TRBD1 (5 bases). The CDR3 has 13 residues. Germline CDR1 reads SGHDN; CDR2 reads FVKESK. Here the CDR3 DNA reads TGTGCCAGCAGCCAAGTGGACACCGGGCAGCTGTTTTTT. Protein sequence: CASSQVDTGQLFF.

This clonotype has ten or more counts. This chain uses TRBV7-3 with TRBJ2-1, with D unclear. The germline V and J ends were trimmed by 2 bases and 14 bases, with 19 bases remaining between them. The CDR3 has 14 residues. Germline CDR1 SGHTA, CDR2 FQGTGA. The CDR3 DNA follows: TGTGCCAGCAGCTTAGCGCTGTCGTCCGGGTTGAAGTTCTTC. Amino acid sequence: CASSLALSSGLKFF.

This clonotype was detected many times. The chain recombines TRBV2 with TRBJ2-1, with a tentative D call TRBD1 (6 bases). Trimming took 5 bases from V and 5 from J, leaving 16 bases between them. Germline loops: CDR1 SNHLY, CDR2 FYNNEI. The CDR3 consists of 15 residues. CDR3 protein: CASSKRDTLNNEQFF. In DNA, the CDR3 is TGTGCCAGCAGTAAACGGGACACGTTAAACAATGAGCAGTTCTTC.

In its sample, this clonotype was seen a few times. J is TRBJ2-5 and V is TRBV12-3 or TRBV12-4; possible D gene TRBD2, 5 bases. This CDR3 is built from 15 residues. The V end was cut by 3 bases, the J end by 5 bases, with 16 bases between. CDR3 amino acids: CASSFGGLGEETQYF. Here the CDR3 DNA reads TGTGCCAGCAGTTTTGGTGGCCTTGGGGAGGAGACCCAGTACTTC.